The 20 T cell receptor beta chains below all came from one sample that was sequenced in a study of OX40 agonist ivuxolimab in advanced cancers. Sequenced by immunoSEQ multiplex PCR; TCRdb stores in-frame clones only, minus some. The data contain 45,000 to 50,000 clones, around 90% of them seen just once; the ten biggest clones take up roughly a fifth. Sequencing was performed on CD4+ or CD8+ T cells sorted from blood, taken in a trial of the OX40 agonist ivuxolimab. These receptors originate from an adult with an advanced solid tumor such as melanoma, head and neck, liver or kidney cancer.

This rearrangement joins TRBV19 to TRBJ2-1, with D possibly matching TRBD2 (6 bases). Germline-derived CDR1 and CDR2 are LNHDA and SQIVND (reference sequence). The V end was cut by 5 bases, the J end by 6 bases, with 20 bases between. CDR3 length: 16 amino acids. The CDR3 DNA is TGTGCCAGTAGTGACCCACTAGCCTCATTGAGCAATGAGCAGTTCTTC. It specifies CASSDPLASLSNEQFF.

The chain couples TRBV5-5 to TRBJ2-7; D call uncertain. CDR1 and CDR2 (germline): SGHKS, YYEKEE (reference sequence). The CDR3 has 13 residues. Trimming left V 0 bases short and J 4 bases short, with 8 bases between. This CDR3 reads CASSLGPLYEQYF. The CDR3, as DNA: TGTGCCAGCAGCTTGGGCCCTCTATACGAGCAGTACTTC.

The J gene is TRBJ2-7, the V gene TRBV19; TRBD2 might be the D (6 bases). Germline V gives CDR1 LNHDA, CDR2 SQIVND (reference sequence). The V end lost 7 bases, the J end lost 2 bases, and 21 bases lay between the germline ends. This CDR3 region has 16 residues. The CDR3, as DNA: TGTGCCAGTACCTCGGGACTTAGAAAACTACCCTACGAGCAGTACTTC. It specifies CASTSGLRKLPYEQYF.

CDR3 sequence (DNA): TGCGCCAGCAGCCAAGAAGGGGTAGAGACCCAGTACTTC. Its protein product is CASSQEGVETQYF. The rearrangement uses TRBV4-1 and TRBJ2-5; D perhaps matches TRBD1 (5 bases). The V end lost 0 bases, the J end lost 4 bases, and 6 bases lay between the germline ends. Germline V gene sequence: CDR1 MGHRA, CDR2 YSYEKL. The CDR3 contains 13 residues.

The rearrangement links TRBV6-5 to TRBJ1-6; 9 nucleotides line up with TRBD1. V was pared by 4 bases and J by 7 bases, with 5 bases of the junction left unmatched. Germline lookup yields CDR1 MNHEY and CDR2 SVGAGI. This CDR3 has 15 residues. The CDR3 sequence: CASSFSGTGNSPLHF. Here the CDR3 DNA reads TGTGCCAGCAGTTTCTCCGGGACAGGGAATTCACCCCTCCACTTT.

The CDR3 spells CSVEAGAGEQYF. CDR3 in DNA: TGCAGCGTTGAAGCAGGGGCGGGGGAGCAGTACTTC. V is TRBV29-1 and J is TRBJ2-7; D is perhaps TRBD1 or TRBD2 (6 bases each). The germline V gene has CDR1 SQVTM and CDR2 ANQGSEA. The CDR3 runs 12 residues. V gave up 1 base and J gave up 7 bases, with 11 bases separating them.

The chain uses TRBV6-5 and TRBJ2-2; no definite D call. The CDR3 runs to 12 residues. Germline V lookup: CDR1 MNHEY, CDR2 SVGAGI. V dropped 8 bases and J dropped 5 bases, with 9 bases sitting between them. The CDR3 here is CASLADTGELFF. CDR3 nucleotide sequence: TGTGCCAGCCTCGCGGATACCGGGGAGCTGTTTTTT.

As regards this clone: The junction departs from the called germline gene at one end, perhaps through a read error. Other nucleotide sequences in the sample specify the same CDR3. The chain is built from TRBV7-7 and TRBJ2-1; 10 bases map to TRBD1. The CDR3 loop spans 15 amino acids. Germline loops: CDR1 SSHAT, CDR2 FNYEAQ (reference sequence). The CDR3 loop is CASSPRTGGLNEQFF. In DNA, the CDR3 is TGTGCTAGCAGCCCCCGGACAGGGGGGCTCAATGAGCAGTTCTTC.

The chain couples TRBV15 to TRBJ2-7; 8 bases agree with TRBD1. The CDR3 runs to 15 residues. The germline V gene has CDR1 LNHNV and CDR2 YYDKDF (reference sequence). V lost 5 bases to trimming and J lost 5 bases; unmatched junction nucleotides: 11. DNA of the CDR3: TGTGCCACCAGCCGAAGGACAGGGCCGGCCAACGAGCAGTACTTC. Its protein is CATSRRTGPANEQYF. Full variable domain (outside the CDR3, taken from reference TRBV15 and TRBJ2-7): DAMVIQNPRYQVTQFGKPVTLSCSQTLNHNVMYWYQQKSSQAPKLLFHYYDKDFNNEADTPDNFQSRRPNTSFCFLDIRSPGLGDTAMYLCATSRRTGPANEQYFGPGTRLTVT.

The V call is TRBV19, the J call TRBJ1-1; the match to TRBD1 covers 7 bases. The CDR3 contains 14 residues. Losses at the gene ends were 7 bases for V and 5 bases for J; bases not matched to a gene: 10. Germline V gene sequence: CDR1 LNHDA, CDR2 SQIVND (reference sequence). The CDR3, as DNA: TGTGCCAGTACCTGGGGACAGTCAGATACTGAAGCTTTCTTT. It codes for CASTWGQSDTEAFF.

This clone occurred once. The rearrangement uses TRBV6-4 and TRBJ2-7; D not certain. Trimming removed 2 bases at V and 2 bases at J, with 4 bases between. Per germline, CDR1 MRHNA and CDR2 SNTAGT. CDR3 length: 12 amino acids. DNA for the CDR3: TGTGCCAGCAGTGACATAGCCTACGAGCAGTACTTC. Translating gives CASSDIAYEQYF.

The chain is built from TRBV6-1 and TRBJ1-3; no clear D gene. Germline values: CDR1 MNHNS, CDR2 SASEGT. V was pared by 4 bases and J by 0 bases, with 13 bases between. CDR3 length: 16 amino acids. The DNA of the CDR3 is TGTGCCAGCAGTGTTACAGTGCCCAACTCTGGAAACACCATATATTTT. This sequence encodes CASSVTVPNSGNTIYF.

The CDR3 here is CASSRPRGQPNTEAFF. CDR3 coding DNA: TGTGCCAGCAGTCGACCTAGGGGACAGCCGAACACTGAAGCTTTCTTT. The chain combines TRBV2 with TRBJ1-1, with 7 positions matching TRBD1. The CDR3 runs 16 residues. CDR1 is SNHLY, CDR2 FYNNEI, per germline. V shed 5 bases, J shed 1 base, and the junction held 10 bases outside the gene matches.

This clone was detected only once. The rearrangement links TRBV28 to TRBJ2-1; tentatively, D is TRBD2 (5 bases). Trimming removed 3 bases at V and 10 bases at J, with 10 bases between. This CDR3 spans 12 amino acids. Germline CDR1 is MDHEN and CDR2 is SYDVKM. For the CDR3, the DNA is TGTGCCAGCAGTTTCTCGGGGTACGAGCAGTTCTTC. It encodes CASSFSGYEQFF. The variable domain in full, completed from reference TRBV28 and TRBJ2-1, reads DVKVTQSSRYLVKRTGEKVFLECVQDMDHENMFWYRQDPGLGLRLIYFSYDVKMKEKGDIPEGYSVSREKKERFSLILESASTNQTSMYLCASSFSGYEQFFGPGTRLTVL.

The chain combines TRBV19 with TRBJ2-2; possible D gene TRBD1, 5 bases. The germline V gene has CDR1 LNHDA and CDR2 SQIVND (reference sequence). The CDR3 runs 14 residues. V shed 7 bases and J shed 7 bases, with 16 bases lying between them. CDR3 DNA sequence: TGTGCCAGTACCCCCACCAGGGCAGACGGGGAGCTGTTTTTT. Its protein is CASTPTRADGELFF.

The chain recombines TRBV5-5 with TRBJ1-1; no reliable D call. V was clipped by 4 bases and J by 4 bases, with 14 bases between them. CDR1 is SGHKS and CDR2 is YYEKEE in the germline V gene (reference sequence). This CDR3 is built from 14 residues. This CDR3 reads CASSITQRGTEAFF. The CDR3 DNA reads TGTGCCAGCAGCATAACACAGAGAGGCACTGAAGCTTTCTTT.

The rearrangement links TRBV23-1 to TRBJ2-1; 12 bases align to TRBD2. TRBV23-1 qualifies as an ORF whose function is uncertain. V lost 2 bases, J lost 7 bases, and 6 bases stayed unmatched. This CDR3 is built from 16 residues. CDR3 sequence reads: CASSQRNLAGGNEQFF. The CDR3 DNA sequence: TGCGCCAGCAGTCAAAGGAATCTAGCGGGAGGGAATGAGCAGTTCTTC.

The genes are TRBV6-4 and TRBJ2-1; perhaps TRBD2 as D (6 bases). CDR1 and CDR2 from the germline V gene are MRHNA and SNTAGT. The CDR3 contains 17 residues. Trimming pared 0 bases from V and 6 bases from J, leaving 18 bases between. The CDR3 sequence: CASSDSVGRGPANEQFF. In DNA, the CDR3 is TGTGCCAGCAGTGACTCCGTTGGGCGGGGACCTGCCAATGAGCAGTTCTTC.

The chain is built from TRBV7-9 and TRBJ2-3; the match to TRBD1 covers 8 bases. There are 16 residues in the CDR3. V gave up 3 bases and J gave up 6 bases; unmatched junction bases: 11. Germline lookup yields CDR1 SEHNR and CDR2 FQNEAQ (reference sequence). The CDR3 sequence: CASSFPRQGAFDTQYF. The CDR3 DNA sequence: TGTGCCAGCAGCTTCCCTCGCCAGGGGGCGTTCGATACGCAGTATTTT. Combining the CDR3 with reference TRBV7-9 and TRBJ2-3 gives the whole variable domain DTGVSQNPRHKITKRGQNVTFRCDPISEHNRLYWYRQTLGQGPEFLTYFQNEAQLEKSRLLSDRFSAERPKGSFSTLEIQRTEQGDSAMYLCASSFPRQGAFDTQYFGPGTRLTVL.

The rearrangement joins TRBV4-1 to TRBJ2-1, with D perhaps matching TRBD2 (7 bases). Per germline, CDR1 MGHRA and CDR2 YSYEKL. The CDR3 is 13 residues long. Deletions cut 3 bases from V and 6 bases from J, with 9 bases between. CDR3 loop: CASSHAGANEQFF. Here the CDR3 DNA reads TGCGCCAGCAGCCATGCGGGGGCCAATGAGCAGTTCTTC.